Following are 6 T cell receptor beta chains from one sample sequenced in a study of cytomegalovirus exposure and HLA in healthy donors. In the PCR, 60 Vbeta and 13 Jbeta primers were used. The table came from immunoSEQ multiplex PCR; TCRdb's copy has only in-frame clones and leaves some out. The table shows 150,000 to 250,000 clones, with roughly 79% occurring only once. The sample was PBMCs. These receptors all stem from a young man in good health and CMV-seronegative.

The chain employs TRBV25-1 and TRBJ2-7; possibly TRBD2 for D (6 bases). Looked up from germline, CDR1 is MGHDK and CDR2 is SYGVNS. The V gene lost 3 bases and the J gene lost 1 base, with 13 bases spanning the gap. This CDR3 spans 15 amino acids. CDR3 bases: TGTGCCAGCAGTGATGGGACTGTTACTTCCTACGAGCAGTACTTC. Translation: CASSDGTVTSYEQYF.

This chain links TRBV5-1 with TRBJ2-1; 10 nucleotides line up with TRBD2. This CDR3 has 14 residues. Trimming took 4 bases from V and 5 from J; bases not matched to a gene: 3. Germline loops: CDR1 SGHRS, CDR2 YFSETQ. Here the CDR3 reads CASSVAGGNNEQFF. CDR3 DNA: TGCGCCAGCAGCGTAGCGGGAGGCAACAATGAGCAGTTCTTC.

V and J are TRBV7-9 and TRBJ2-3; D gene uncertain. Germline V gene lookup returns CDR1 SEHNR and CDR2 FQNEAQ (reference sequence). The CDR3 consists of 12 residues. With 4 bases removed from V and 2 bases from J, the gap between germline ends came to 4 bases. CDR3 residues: CASSSFTDTQYF. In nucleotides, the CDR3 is TGTGCCAGCAGCTCCTTCACAGATACGCAGTATTTT.

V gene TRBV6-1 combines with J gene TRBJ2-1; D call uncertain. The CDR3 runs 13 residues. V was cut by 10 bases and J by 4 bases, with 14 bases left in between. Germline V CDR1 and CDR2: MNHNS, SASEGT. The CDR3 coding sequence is TGTGCCATAACCCTTACACCTTACAATGAGCAGTTCTTC. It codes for CAITLTPYNEQFF.

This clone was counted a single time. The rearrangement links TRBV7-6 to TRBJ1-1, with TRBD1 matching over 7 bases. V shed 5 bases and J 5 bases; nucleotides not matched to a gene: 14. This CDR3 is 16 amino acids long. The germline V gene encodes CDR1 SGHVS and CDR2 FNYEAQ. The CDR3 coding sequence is TGTGCCAGCAGCCTTTTTGTAGGGGGCTCCTCGACTGAAGCTTTCTTT. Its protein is CASSLFVGGSSTEAFF.

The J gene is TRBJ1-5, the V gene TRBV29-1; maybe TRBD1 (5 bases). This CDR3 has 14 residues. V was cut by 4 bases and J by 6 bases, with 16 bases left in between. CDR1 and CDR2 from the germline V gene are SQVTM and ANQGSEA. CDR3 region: CSVVVSGPGQPQHF. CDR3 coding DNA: TGCAGCGTTGTAGTGTCAGGGCCGGGTCAGCCCCAGCATTTT.